The source of this T cell receptor beta chain is a study of T cell changes during pregnancy in multiple sclerosis (dated by TCRdb to the late 2010s). A note on the overall study: Changes in the T cell repertoire over the course of pregnancy were examined in this study in women with multiple sclerosis.

CDR1 and CDR2, looked up from the germline V gene, are ENHRY and SYGVKD. CDR3 length: 14 amino acids, cysteine to phenylalanine. Only the CDR3 portion is preserved as DNA: 42 bases, with reading frame beginning at the first base. V loses 4 bases of germline sequence and J loses 3 bases, and the interval between the two ends is 9 bases. This clone appeared once. It lacks a known antigen. There are no base qualities to consult, and no much larger clone falls within one base. To prepare the library, the immunoSEQ multiplex PCR assay was applied. This immuneACCESS table, as held by TCRdb, lists in-frame sequences with V and J called but not all clones. Of the missing ones, under half trace to an unresolved V gene in checked studies; the others have no known cause. Within this sample are over 70,000 clones, with roughly 93% of them counted one time only. Around 4.5% of the sample is held by the ten biggest clonotypes.

Here the chain combines TRBV10-3 and TRBJ2-2; matching of 6 bases hints at TRBD1 as the D gene. This clonotype was sampled from a female donor with multiple sclerosis, enrolled in a pregnancy study. The sample here was peripheral blood, taken in the first trimester of pregnancy. CDR3 protein: CAISGGQHTGELFF. The DNA reads as follows: TGTGCCATCAGTGGTGGACAGCACACCGGGGAGCTGTTTTTT.